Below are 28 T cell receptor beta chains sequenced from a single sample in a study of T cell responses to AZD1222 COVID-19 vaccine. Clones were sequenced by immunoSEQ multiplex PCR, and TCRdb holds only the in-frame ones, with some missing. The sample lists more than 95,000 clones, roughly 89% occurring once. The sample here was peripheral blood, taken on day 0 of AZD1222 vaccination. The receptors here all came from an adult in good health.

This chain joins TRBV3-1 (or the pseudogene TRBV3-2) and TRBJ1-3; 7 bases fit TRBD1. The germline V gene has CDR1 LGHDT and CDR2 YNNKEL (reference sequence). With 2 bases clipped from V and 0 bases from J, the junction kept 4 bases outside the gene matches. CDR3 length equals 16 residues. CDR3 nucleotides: TGTGCCAGCAGCCAATGGGGGACAGACTCTGGAAACACCATATATTTT. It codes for CASSQWGTDSGNTIYF.

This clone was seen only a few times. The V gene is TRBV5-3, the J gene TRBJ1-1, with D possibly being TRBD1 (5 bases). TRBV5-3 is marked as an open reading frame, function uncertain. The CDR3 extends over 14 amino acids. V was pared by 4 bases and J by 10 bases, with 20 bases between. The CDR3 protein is CARSVAGTPGGAFF. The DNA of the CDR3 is TGTGCCAGAAGCGTAGCCGGGACCCCCGGTGGAGCTTTCTTT.

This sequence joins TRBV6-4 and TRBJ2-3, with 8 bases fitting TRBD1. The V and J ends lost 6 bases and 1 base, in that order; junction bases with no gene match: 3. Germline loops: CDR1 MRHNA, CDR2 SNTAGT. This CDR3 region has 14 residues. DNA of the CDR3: TGTGCCAGCAGAGAGACAGGGGGCACAGATACGCAGTATTTT. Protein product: CASRETGGTDTQYF.

The chain's CDR3 is CASTSTGGRYEQYF. In DNA, the CDR3 is TGTGCCAGCACCTCCACGGGGGGGAGGTACGAGCAGTACTTC. The chain uses TRBV28 and TRBJ2-7; 8 positions agree with TRBD2. The junction had 9 bases not matched to a gene; V was cut back by 7 bases and J by 4 bases. The germline V gene has CDR1 MDHEN and CDR2 SYDVKM. The CDR3 is 14 amino acids. Drawing the rest from reference TRBV28 and TRBJ2-7, the complete variable domain is DVKVTQSSRYLVKRTGEKVFLECVQDMDHENMFWYRQDPGLGLRLIYFSYDVKMKEKGDIPEGYSVSREKKERFSLILESASTNQTSMYLCASTSTGGRYEQYFGPGTRLTVT.

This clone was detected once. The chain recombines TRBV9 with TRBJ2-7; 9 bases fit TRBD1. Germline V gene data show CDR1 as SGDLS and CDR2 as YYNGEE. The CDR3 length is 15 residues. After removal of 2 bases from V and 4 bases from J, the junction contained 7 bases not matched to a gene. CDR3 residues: CASSVAGTGMYEQYF. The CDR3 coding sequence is TGTGCCAGCAGCGTCGCCGGGACAGGGATGTACGAGCAGTACTTC.

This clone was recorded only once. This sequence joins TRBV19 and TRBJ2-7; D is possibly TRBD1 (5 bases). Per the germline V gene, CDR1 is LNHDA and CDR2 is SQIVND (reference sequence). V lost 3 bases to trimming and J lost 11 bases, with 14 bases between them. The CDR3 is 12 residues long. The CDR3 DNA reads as TGTGCCAGTAGTATGAGTCAGGGCCCCGAGTACTTC. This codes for CASSMSQGPEYF.

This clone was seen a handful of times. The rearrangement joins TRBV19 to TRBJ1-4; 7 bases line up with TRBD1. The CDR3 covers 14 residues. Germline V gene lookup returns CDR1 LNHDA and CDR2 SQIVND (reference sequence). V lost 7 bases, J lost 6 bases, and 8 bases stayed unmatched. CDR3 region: CASTPGQTHEKLFF. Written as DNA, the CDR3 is TGTGCCAGTACCCCGGGACAGACCCATGAAAAACTGTTTTTT. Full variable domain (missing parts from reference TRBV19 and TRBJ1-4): DGGITQSPKYLFRKEGQNVTLSCEQNLNHDAMYWYRQDPGQGLRLIYYSQIVNDFQKGDIAEGYSVSREKKESFPLTVTSAQKNPTAFYLCASTPGQTHEKLFFGSGTQLSVL.

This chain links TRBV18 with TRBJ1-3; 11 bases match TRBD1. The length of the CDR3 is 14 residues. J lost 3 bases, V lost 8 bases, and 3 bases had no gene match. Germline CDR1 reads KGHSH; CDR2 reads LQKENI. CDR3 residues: CASRTGGFGNTIYF. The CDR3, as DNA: TGTGCCAGCCGGACAGGGGGCTTTGGAAACACCATATATTTT.

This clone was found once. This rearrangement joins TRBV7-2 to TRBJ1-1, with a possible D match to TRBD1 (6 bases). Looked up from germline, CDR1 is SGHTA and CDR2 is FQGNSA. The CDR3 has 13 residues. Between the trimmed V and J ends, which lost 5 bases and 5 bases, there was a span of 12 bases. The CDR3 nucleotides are TGTGCCAGCAGCACACAGGGTAGGACTGAAGCTTTCTTT. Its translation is CASSTQGRTEAFF.

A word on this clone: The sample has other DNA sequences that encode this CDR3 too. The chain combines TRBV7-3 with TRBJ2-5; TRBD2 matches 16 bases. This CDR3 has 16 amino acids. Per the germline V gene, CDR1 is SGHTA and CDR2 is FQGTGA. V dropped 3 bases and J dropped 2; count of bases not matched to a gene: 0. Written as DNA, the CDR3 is TGTGCCAGCAGCTTGGGACTAGCGGGGGGGCAAGAGACCCAGTACTTC. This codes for CASSLGLAGGQETQYF.

The CDR3 sequence: CASSRDVSPEQYF. CDR3 nucleotides: TGTGCCAGCAGCCGGGACGTTAGCCCCGAGCAGTACTTC. The chain employs TRBV5-5 and TRBJ2-7, with D possibly called TRBD1 or TRBD2 (5 bases each). The V end was cut by 4 bases, the J end by 6 bases, with 14 bases between. Germline values: CDR1 SGHKS, CDR2 YYEKEE (reference sequence). This CDR3 contains 13 residues.

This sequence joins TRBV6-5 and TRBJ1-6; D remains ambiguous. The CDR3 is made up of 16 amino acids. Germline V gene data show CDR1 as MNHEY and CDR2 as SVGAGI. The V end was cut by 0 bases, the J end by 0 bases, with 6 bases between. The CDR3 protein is CASSYSKSSYNSPLHF. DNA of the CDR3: TGTGCCAGCAGTTACTCGAAAAGCTCCTATAATTCACCCCTCCACTTT.

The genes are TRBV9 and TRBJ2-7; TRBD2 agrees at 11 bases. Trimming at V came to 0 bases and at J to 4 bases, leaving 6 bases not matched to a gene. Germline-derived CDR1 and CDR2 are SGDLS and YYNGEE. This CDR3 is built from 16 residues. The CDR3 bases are TGTGCCAGCAGCGTAGTTGCTAGCGGGAGGCCATACGAGCAGTACTTC. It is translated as CASSVVASGRPYEQYF.

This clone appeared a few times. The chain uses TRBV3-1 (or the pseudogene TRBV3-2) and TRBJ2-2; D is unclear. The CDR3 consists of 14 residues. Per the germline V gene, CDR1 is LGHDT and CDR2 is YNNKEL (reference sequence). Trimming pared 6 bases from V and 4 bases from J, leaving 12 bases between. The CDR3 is CASRISGSTGELFF. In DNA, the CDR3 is TGTGCCAGCAGAATAAGTGGCAGCACCGGGGAGCTGTTTTTT.

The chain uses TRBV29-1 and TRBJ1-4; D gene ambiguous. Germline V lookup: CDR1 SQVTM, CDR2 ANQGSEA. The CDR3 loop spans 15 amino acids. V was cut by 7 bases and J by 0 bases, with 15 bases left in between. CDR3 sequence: CSAVRNGATNEKLFF. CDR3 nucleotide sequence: TGCAGCGCTGTACGAAACGGTGCAACTAATGAAAAACTGTTTTTT.

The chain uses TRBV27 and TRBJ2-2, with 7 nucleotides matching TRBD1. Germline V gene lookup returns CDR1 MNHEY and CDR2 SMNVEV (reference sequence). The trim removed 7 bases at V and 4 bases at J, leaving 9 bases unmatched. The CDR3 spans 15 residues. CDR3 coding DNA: TGTGCCAGCAACGCCGGGACAGCGTCCACCGGGGAGCTGTTTTTT. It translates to CASNAGTASTGELFF.

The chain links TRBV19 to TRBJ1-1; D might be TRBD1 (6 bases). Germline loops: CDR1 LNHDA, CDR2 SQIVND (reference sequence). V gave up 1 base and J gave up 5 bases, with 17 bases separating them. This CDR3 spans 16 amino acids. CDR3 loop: CASSIVYRQVGTEAFF. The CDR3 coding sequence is TGTGCCAGTAGTATAGTATACCGACAGGTCGGGACTGAAGCTTTCTTT. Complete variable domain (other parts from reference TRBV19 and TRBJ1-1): DGGITQSPKYLFRKEGQNVTLSCEQNLNHDAMYWYRQDPGQGLRLIYYSQIVNDFQKGDIAEGYSVSREKKESFPLTVTSAQKNPTAFYLCASSIVYRQVGTEAFFGQGTRLTVV.

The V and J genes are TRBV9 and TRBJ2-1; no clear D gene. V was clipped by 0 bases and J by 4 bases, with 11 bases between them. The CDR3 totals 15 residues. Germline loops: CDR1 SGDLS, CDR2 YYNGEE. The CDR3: CASSVAAGAYNEQFF. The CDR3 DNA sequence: TGTGCCAGCAGCGTAGCAGCTGGAGCGTACAATGAGCAGTTCTTC.

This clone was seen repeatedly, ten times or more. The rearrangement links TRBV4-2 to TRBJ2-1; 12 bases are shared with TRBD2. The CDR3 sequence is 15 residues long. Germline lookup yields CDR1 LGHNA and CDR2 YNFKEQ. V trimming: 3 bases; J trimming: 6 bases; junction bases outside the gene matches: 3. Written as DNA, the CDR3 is TGTGCCAGCAGCCACCTAGCGGGAGGGAGCAATGAGCAGTTCTTC. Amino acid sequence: CASSHLAGGSNEQFF.

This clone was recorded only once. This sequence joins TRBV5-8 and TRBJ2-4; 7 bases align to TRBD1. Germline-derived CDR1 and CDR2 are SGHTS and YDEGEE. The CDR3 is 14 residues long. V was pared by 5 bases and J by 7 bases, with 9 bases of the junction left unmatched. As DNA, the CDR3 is TGTGCCAGCAGGCAACAGGACAGGAGGAACATTCAGTACTTC. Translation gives CASRQQDRRNIQYF.

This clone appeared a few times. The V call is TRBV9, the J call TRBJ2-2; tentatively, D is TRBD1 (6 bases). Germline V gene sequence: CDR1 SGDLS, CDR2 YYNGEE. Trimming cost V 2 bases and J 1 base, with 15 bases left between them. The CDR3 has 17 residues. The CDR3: CASSVAPQGLNTGELFF. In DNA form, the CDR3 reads TGTGCCAGCAGCGTCGCCCCCCAGGGGTTGAACACCGGGGAGCTGTTTTTT.

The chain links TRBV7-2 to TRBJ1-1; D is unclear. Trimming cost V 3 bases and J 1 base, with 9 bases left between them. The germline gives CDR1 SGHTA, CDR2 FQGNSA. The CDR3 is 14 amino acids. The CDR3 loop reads CASSFLRTNTEAFF. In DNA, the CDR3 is TGTGCCAGCAGCTTTCTCAGAACGAACACTGAAGCTTTCTTT.

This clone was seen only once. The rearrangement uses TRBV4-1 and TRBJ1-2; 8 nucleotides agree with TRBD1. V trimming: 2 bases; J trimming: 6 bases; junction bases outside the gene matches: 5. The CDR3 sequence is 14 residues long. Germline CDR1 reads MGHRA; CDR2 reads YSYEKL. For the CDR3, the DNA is TGCGCCAGCAGCCAAACGACAGGGGCCCATGGCTACACCTTC. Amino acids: CASSQTTGAHGYTF.

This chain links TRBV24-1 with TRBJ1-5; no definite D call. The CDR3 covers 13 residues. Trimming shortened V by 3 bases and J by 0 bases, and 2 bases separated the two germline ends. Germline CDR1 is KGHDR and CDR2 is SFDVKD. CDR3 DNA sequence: TGTGCCACCAGTGATCCTAGCAATCAGCCCCAGCATTTT. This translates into CATSDPSNQPQHF.

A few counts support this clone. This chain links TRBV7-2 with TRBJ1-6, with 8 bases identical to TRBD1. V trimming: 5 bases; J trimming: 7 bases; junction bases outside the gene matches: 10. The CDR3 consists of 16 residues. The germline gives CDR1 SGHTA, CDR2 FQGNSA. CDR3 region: CASSQRSRGQNSPLHF. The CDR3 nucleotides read TGTGCCAGCAGCCAACGGTCCAGGGGGCAAAATTCACCCCTCCACTTT.

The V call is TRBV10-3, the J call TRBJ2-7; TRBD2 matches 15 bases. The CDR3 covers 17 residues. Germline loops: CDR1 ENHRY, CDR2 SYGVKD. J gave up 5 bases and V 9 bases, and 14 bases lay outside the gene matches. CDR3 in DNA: TGTGCCATTAGTCGGACTAGCGGGAGGGCCGTCGGGGACGAGCAGTACTTC. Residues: CAISRTSGRAVGDEQYF.

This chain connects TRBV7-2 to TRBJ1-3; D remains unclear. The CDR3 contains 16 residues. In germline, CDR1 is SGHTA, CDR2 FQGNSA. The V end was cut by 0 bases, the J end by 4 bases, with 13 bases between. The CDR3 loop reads CASSLADLGGGNTIYF. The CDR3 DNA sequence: TGTGCCAGCAGCTTAGCCGACCTGGGAGGGGGAAACACCATATATTTT.

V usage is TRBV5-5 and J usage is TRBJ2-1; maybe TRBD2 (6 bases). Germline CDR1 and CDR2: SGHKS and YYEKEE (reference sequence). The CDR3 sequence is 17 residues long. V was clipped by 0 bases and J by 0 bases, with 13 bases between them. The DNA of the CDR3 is TGTGCCAGCAGCTTGGCCGAAGCGGGCCTCTCCTACAATGAGCAGTTCTTC. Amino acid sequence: CASSLAEAGLSYNEQFF.